This T cell receptor beta chain was sequenced during a study of cytomegalovirus exposure and HLA in healthy donors. This clone appeared once. Antigen: not known. The data were produced by immunoSEQ multiplex PCR, yet TCRdb's version contains in-frame clones alone and is incomplete. The data contain around 70,000 clones, roughly 94% of them singletons. Whole-study findings and limits: Researchers catalogued 150 or so TCR beta chains as cytomegalovirus-associated.

This CDR3 is built from 15 residues. In germline, CDR1 is MNHEY, CDR2 SMNVEV (reference sequence). V was trimmed by 4 bases and J by 1 base, leaving 11 bases between them. The sample comprised PBMCs. The sequence came from a young man in good health and CMV-seropositive. The chain recombines TRBV27 with TRBJ1-5; D gene uncertain. CDR3 sequence (DNA): TGTGCCAGCAGTTCCAAGACTAGGAGCAATCAGCCCCAGCATTTT. Amino acid sequence: CASSSKTRSNQPQHF.